This T cell receptor beta chain was recovered during a study of blood T cell repertoires in COVID-19. In assigning cohorts, the study relied on participant-reported clinical history. Clones were sequenced by immunoSEQ multiplex PCR, and TCRdb holds only the in-frame ones, with some missing. The sample shows over 150,000 clones, about 88% of them seen only once. The V segment lost 5 bases and the J segment 3 bases; nucleotides outside the gene matches: 4. This CDR3 spans 14 amino acids. Germline V gives CDR1 SGHTA, CDR2 FQGTGA. The J gene is TRBJ2-1, the V gene TRBV7-3; 7 bases are shared with TRBD1. Sequencing was done on a sample of PBMCs or T cells enriched from blood (not recorded which). This TCR was recovered from a man aged 45-60 years who had recovered from COVID-19. This CDR3 reads CASSRRQGYNEQFF. In DNA form, the CDR3 reads TGTGCCAGCAGCCGACGACAGGGCTACAATGAGCAGTTCTTC.